These T cell receptor beta chains were read from a single sample in a study of blood T cell repertoires in COVID-19. TCRdb keeps only in-frame clones here, not all; method: immunoSEQ multiplex PCR. The data show 80,000 to 100,000 clones, with 70% to 85% seen just once and roughly 11% held by the top ten. The sequenced material came from peripheral blood. Receptors originate from a man aged 70-80 years with active or convalescent COVID-19. Each CDR3 is given without its conserved first and last residue.

>TRBV6-5|TRBJ2-7
ASSPADRGGYEQY
>TRBV7-7|TRBJ2-1
ASSLGRSGTHEQF
>TRBV6-5|TRBJ2-3
ASSNGGSGTDTQY
>TRBV11-2|TRBJ2-7
ASSLGLTGTYEQY
>TRBV9|TRBJ2-3
ASSVVGSGGFPDTQY
>TRBV2|TRBJ2-5
ASSVIEQETQY
>TRBV3-1/TRBV3-2|TRBJ1-5
ASSQDGQINQPQH
>TRBV6-1|TRBJ2-3
ASSEVAGDTQY
>TRBV19|TRBJ2-6
ASSTSGFGANVLT
>TRBV7-9|TRBJ1-3
ASSLDGGNTIY